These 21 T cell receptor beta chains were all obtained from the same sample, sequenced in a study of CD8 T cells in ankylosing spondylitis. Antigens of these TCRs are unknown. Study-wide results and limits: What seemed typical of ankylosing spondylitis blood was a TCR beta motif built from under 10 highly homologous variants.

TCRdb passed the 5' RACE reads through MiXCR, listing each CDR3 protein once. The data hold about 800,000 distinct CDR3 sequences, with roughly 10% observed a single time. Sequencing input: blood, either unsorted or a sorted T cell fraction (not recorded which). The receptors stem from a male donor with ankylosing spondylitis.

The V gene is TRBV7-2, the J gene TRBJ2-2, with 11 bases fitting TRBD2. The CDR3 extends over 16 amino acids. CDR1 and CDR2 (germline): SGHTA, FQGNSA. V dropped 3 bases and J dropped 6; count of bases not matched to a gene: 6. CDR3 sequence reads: CASSFLAGGIAGELFF. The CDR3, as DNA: TGTGCCAGCAGCTTCCTAGCGGGAGGTATCGCCGGGGAGCTGTTTTTT.

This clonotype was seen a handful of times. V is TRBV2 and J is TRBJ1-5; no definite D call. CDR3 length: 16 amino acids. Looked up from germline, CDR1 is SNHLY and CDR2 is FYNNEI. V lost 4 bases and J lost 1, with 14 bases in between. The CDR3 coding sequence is TGTGCCAGCAGTGTACCGGGAGCCAGAAGCAATCAGCCCCAGCATTTT. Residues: CASSVPGARSNQPQHF.

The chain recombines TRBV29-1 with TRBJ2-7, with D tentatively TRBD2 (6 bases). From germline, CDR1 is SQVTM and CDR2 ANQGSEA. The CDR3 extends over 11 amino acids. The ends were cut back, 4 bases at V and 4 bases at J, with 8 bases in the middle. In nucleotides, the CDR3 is TGCAGCGTTGTGGAGGGGTACGAGCAGTACTTC. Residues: CSVVEGYEQYF.

CDR3 sequence reads: CASSSHQSGGLGTQYF. The CDR3 nucleotides are TGCGCCAGCAGCTCCCACCAGTCAGGTGGACTCGGGACCCAGTACTTC. J is TRBJ2-5 and V is TRBV5-1; TRBD2 might be the D (5 bases). Trimming pared 3 bases from V and 7 bases from J, leaving 22 bases between. The CDR3 has 16 residues. Per germline, CDR1 SGHRS and CDR2 YFSETQ.

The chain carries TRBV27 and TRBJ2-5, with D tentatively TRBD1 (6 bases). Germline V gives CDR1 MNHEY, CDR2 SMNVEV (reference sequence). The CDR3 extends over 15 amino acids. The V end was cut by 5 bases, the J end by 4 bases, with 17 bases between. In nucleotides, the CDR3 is TGTGCCAGCAGTCCCTCACTAGTAGGGGGAGAGACCCAGTACTTC. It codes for CASSPSLVGGETQYF.

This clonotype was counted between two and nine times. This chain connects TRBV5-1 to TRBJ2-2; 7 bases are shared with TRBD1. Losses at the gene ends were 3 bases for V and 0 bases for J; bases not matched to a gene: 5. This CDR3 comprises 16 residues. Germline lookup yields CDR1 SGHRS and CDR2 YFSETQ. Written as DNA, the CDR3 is TGCGCCAGCAGCTACGGGACAGTTTCGAACACCGGGGAGCTGTTTTTT. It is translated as CASSYGTVSNTGELFF.

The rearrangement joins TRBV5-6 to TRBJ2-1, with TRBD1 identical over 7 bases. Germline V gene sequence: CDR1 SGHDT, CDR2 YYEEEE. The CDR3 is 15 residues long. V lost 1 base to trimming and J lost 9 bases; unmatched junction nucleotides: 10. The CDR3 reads CASSLYARGYGEQFF. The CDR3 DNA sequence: TGTGCCAGCAGCTTGTATGCCAGGGGGTACGGTGAGCAGTTCTTC.

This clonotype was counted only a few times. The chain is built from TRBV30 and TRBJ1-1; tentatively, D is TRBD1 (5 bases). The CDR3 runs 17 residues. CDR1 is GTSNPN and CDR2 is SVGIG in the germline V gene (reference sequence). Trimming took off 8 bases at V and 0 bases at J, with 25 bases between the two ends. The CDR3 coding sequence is TGTGCCCCCTGTACAGTGGCAGGGAGTGGGGTGAACACTGAAGCTTTCTTT. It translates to CAPCTVAGSGVNTEAFF. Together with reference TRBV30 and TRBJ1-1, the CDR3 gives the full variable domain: SQTIHQWPATLVQPVGSPLSLECTVEGTSNPNLYWYRQAAGRGLQLLFYSVGIGQISSEVPQNLSASRPQDRQFILSSKKLLLSDSGFYLCAPCTVAGSGVNTEAFFGQGTRLTVV.

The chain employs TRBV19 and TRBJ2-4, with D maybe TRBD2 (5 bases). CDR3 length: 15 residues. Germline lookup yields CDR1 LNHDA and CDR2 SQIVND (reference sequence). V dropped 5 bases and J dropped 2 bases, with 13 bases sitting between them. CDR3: CASSSWTDSKNIQYF. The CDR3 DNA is TGTGCCAGTAGTTCCTGGACGGACTCCAAAAACATTCAGTACTTC.

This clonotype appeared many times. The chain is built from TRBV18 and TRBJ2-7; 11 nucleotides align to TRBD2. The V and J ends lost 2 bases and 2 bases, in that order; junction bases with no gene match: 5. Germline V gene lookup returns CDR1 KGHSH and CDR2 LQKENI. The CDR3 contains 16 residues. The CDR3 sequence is CASSPMTSGTPYEQYF. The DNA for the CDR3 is TGTGCCAGCTCACCAATGACTAGCGGGACCCCCTACGAGCAGTACTTC.

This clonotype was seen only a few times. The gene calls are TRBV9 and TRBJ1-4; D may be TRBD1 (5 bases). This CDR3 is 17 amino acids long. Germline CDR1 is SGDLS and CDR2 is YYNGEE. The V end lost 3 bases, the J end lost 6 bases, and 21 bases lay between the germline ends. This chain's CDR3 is CASSAFRGTTGDEKLFF. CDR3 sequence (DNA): TGTGCCAGCAGCGCCTTCCGGGGGACGACCGGCGATGAAAAACTGTTTTTT.

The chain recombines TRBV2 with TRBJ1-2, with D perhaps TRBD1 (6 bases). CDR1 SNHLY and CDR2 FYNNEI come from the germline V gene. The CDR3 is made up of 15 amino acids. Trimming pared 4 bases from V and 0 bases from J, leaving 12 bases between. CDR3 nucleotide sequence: TGTGCCAGCAGTGGTTTAGGGGGAGCTAACTATGGCTACACCTTC. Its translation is CASSGLGGANYGYTF.

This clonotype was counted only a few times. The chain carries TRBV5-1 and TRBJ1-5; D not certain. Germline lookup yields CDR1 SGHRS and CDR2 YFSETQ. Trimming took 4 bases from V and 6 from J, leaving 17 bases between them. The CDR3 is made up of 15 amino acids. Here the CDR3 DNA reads TGCGCCAGCAGCCTGGGTACGTCTGCTGGTCAGCCCCAGCATTTT. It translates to CASSLGTSAGQPQHF.

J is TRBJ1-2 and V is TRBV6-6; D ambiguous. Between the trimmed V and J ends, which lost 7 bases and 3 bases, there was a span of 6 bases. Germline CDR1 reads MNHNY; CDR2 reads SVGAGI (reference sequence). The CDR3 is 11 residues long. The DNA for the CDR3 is TGTGCCAGCAACCGGGACTATGGCTACACCTTC. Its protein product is CASNRDYGYTF.

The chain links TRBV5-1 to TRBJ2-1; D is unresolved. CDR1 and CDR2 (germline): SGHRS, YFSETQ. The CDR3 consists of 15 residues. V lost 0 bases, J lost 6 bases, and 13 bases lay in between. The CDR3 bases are TGCGCCAGCAGCTTGGCAGTCGCCCAAGTCAATGAGCAGTTCTTC. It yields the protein CASSLAVAQVNEQFF.

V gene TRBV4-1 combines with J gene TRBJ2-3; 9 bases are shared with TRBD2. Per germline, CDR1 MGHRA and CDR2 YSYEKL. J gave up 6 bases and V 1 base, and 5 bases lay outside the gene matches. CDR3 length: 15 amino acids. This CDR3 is CASSQGLAGIDTQYF. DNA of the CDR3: TGCGCCAGCAGCCAAGGTCTAGCGGGAATCGATACGCAGTATTTT.

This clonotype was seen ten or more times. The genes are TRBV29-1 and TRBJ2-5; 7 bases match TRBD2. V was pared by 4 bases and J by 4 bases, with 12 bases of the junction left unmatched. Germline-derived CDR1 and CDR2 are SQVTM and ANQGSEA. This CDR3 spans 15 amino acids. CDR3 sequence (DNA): TGCAGCGTTGCTGGAGGTGGGAGGGGAACAGAGACCCAGTACTTC. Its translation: CSVAGGGRGTETQYF.

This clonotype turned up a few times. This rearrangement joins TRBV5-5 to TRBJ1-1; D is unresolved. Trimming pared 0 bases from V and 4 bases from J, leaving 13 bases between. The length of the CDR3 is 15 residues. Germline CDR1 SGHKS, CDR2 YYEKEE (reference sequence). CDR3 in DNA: TGTGCCAGCAGCTTGGTTGGGGTCTCGGGCACTGAAGCTTTCTTT. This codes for CASSLVGVSGTEAFF.

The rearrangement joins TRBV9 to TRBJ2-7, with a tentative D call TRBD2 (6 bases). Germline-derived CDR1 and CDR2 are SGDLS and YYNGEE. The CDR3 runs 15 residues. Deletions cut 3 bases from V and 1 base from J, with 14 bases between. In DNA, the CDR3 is TGTGCCAGCAGCGGGGGTTGGGGAGGTTCCTACGAGCAGTACTTC. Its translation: CASSGGWGGSYEQYF.

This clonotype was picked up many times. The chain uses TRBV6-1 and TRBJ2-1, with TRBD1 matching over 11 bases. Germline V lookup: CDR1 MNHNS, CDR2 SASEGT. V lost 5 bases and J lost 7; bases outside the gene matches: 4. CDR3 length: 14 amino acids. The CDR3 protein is CASSKDRGRNEQFF. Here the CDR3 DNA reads TGTGCCAGCAGTAAGGACAGGGGGCGGAATGAGCAGTTCTTC.

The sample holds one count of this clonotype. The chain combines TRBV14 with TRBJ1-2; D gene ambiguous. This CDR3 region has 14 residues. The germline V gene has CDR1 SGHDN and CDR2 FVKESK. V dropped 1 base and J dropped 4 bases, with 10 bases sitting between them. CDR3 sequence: CASSQGYLRYGYTF. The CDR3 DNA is TGTGCCAGCAGCCAAGGTTACCTTCGCTATGGCTACACCTTC.